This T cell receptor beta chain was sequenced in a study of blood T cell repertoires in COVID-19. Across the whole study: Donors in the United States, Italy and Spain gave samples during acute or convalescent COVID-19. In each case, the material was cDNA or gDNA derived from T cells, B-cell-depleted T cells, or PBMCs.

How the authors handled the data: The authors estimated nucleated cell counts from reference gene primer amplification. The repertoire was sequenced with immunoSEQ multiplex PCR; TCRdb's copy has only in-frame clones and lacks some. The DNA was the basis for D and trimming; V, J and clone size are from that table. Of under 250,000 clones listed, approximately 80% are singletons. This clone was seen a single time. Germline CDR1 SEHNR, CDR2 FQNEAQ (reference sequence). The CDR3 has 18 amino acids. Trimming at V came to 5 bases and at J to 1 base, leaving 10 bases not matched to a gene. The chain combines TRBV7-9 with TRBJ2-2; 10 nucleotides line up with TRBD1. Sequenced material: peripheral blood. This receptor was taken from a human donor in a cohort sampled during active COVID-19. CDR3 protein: CASSLRGTGVENTGELFF. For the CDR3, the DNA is TGTGCCAGCAGCCTCAGAGGGACAGGGGTCGAGAACACCGGGGAGCTGTTTTTT.